This is a list of T cell receptor beta chains from one sample in a study of cytomegalovirus exposure and HLA in healthy donors. Method: immunoSEQ multiplex PCR; TCRdb's copy keeps in-frame clones and lacks some. Of fewer than 200,000 clones detected, approximately 82% appear once; the ten largest clones hold around 1.5%. Sequencing was done on a sample of PBMCs. The receptors were gathered from a male donor in good health and CMV-seronegative. The CDR3 runs from the conserved cysteine through the conserved F or W.

TRBV14	TRBJ2-7	CASSQGGGGMYEQYF
TRBV5-1	TRBJ1-2	CASSAGHGFSEGTEGYTF
TRBV2	TRBJ2-7	CASSDPATSGSSYEQYF
TRBV18	TRBJ2-5	CASSPKRQGPLQETQYF
TRBV29-1	TRBJ1-5	CSPKWGDRVDNQPQHF
TRBV27	TRBJ2-7	CASSLSGQGRGYEQYF
TRBV6-5	TRBJ1-2	CASSQTWTGGSGYTF
TRBV10-3	TRBJ1-6	CAISEPDSNSPLHF
TRBV29-1	TRBJ1-1	CSVGLSPGTAFF
TRBV7-9	TRBJ2-7	CSSRSGGGGSREQYF
TRBV7-6	TRBJ2-7	CARTGLAGSLGTYEQYF
TRBV28	TRBJ1-4	CASRPGGGEKLFF
TRBV7-9	TRBJ2-7	CASSPSSEQYF
TRBV7-9	TRBJ2-7	CASEGGSYEQYF
TRBV18	TRBJ2-5	CASSQLGQETQYF
TRBV5-5	TRBJ2-5	CASSLSGGALETQYF
TRBV6-5	TRBJ2-6	CARASGANVLTF
TRBV9	TRBJ2-4	CASSVLDRGENIQYF
TRBV7-9	TRBJ1-2	CASSPEGGQSDYTF
TRBV7-9	TRBJ2-5	CASSTRGGETQYF
TRBV7-7	TRBJ1-1	CASSSGVNTEAFF
TRBV7-9	TRBJ2-6	CASSLLGQASGANVLTF
TRBV14	TRBJ1-4	CASSQSPRGANEKLFF
TRBV2	TRBJ2-5	CASRQLAPGETQYF
TRBV29-1	TRBJ2-7	CSVAGTVQGEQYF
TRBV6-5	TRBJ2-1	CASSYSTRYNEQFF
TRBV6-1	TRBJ1-5	CDVVRGQQDQPQHF
TRBV19	TRBJ1-5	CASSPGQTYSNQPQHF
TRBV27	TRBJ1-2	CASSGNLQGGGYTF
TRBV10-1	TRBJ2-3	CASSRGTSASTDTQYF